The T cell receptor beta chain described here comes from a study of memory CD4+ T cells and cytomegalovirus serostatus (dated 2019 in TCRdb). Regarding the study in general: A total of roughly 35 healthy Belgian adults, of whom 9 were CMV seropositive and some 24 were CMV seronegative, were included in the cohort. CD4+ memory TCRbeta repertoires of a Belgian cohort with known cytomegalovirus serostatus were sequenced in order to replicate a published TCR-based CMV serostatus classifier. Beyond this particular receptor, the publication reports: On the Belgian cohort, the classifier based on the original framework reached a median bootstrapped AUC of roughly 0.96, with a 95% CI of 0.76-1.00. The results were interpreted as suggesting that the CMV-associated TCR signature is largely present in the CD4+ memory repertoire. For CMV serostatus prediction, a median bootstrapped AUC of approximately 0.95 was reached with the original framework, and a median bootstrapped AUC of about 0.89 was reached with a US-trained random forest. Only CD4+CD45RO+ memory cells were sequenced, unlike the original study, which covered naive and memory CD4+ and CD8+ populations. Among the 150 or so previously reported CMV-associated TCRbeta sequences, approximately 70 showed up in the CD4+ memory repertoires, with each one found in between one and five individuals.

The germline V gene supplies CDR1 MNHEY and CDR2 SVGAGI. V is shortened by 0 bases, J by 2 bases, and the region joining them spans 10 bases. The CDR3, cysteine through phenylalanine, is 15 amino acids long. The DNA shown is the 45-base CDR3, in frame from base 1. As to this clone: The antigen it binds to is not known. The record has no base qualities; no much larger clone is one base away.

Single viable CD3+CD4+CD8-CD45RO+ cells were sorted as memory CD4+ T cells on a FACSAria II. CMV serostatus was determined using a Roche Elecsys assay that detects serum IgG against CMV pp150, pp28, p38 and p52. Once the samples were thawed, total CD4+ T cells were enriched through positive selection using CD4 magnetic microbeads. The samples came from a separate study whose specific focus was interrogating the CD4+ T cell memory repertoire. Following standard operating procedures, peripheral blood mononuclear cells were isolated and cryopreserved, while serum was kept at -80 degrees C. Staining used CD3-PerCP (BW264/56), CD4-APC (RPA-T4), CD45RO-PE (UCHT1) and CD8-Pacific Orange (3B5) antibodies, with Sytox blue excluding non-viable cells. Genomic DNA was extracted from sorted cells with the Quick-DNA Microprep Kit. Amplification of TCRbeta DNA was done with the immunoSEQ hsTCRbeta kit, following the protocol from the manufacturer. An Illumina MiSeq instrument was used to sequence the TCRbeta libraries. Under the source paper's analysis protocol: After out-of-frame sequences were removed, around 2,200,000 distinct TCRbeta sequences remained, averaging approximately 72,000 per individual. Each individual was scored according to the count of 164 previously reported CMV-associated TCRbeta sequences and the total productive distinct TCRbeta count. A beta-binomial model was reimplemented in Python, and scikit-learn random forests with default parameters were trained on data from the US cohort. Classifier performance on the Belgian cohort was summarized as median AUC with percentile confidence intervals over 10,000 bootstrap iterations. Here the immuneACCESS table is served through TCRdb, limited to in-frame sequences with V and J called. Missing clones are a known gap in these copies; in checked studies unresolved V genes cover under half, and the rest lacks a known reason. V, J and clone size were drawn from that table, and D and trimming were deduced from the DNA. This sample holds around 50,000 clones; 78% were observed only once. The ten most abundant clones make up around 0.99% of the sample.

Sequencing was carried out using memory CD4+ T cells from blood. The receptor was derived from an adult in good health and CMV-seronegative. Here the chain combines TRBV6-5 and TRBJ1-2; 5 matching bases give a weak D call of TRBD1. The nucleotides read TGTGCCAGCAGTTACTCGAGGGGCCTGAACTATGGCTACACCTTC. Translated, this is CASSYSRGLNYGYTF.